The clone carrying this T cell receptor (beta chain) was picked up a small number of times. No antigen is known for it. Specified time point: neoterminal ileum biopsy at postoperative endoscopy, about 6 months after surgery. Method: immunoSEQ multiplex PCR; TCRdb's copy keeps in-frame clones and lacks some. Of 8,500 to 13,000 clones in the sample, 70% to 80% were seen once. This sample was included in a study of T cell repertoires in ileal Crohn's disease. V gave up 5 bases and J gave up 7 bases; unmatched junction bases: 5. Looked up from germline, CDR1 is MGHDK and CDR2 is SYGVNS. CDR3 length equals 13 residues. Study conclusions and caveats: Every patient over 26.8% clonality showed endoscopic recurrence.

The rearrangement joins TRBV25-1 to TRBJ2-1, with 7 positions matching TRBD1. The TCR was taken from an adult with Crohn's disease. Specimen: ileal tissue. The CDR3 loop reads CASSRQGWNEQFF. The CDR3 nucleotides read TGTGCCAGCAGTAGACAGGGTTGGAATGAGCAGTTCTTC.